The rows below give T cell receptor beta chains drawn from one sample of a study of shared clonotypes between healthy human individuals. The protocol was immunoSEQ multiplex PCR, while the TCRdb copy is restricted to in-frame clones and leaves out a portion. The sample gives about 1 million clones, 75% of which show up once; around 1.4% is in the top ten. Source material: memory CD4+ T cells sorted from blood. These receptor sequences come from a man younger than 30 in good health. Both conserved end residues are part of each CDR3. A D gene is named only where the DNA matches it firmly. The size entry is marked missing in some rows and otherwise reads once, few, many or a size class.

CDR3nt	CDR3aa	d_gene	v_gene	j_gene	abundance
TGTGCCAGCAGCCAATCAGGGGCAGGGCGCAGTGAGCAGTTCTTC	CASSQSGAGRSEQFF	NA	TRBV11-3	TRBJ2-1	NA
TGTGCCAGCAGCCCAGGGGGGGGTCGGACTGAAGCTTTCTTT	CASSPGGGRTEAFF	TRBD1	TRBV7-9	TRBJ1-1	NA
TGCGCCAGCAGCGGACAGGGGGTCGGAGAGACCCAGTACTTC	CASSGQGVGETQYF	TRBD1	TRBV10-2	TRBJ2-5	few
TGTGCCAGCAGCTTAGTACCAGCGGGAGTGATATCGGAGACCCAGTACTTC	CASSLVPAGVISETQYF	TRBD2	TRBV7-8	TRBJ2-5	NA
TGTGCCAGCAGCCCAGGGGGAGGTGAGCAGTTCTTC	CASSPGGGEQFF	NA	TRBV25-1	TRBJ2-1	NA
TGTGCCAGCAGCTTGCGTCCGGCAGGGGGGAACAATGAGCAGTTCTTC	CASSLRPAGGNNEQFF	NA	TRBV7-2	TRBJ2-1	NA
TGTGCCAGCAGCACACAGGGTTACGAGACCCAGTACTTC	CASSTQGYETQYF	NA	TRBV7-2	TRBJ2-5	NA
TGTGCCAGCAGTGAGATGACAGCGCCAGATACGCAGTATTTT	CASSEMTAPDTQYF	NA	TRBV6-1	TRBJ2-3	NA
TGCGCCAGCAGCTCGATACCGACTAGTACTTCCTACGAGCAGTACTTC	CASSSIPTSTSYEQYF	NA	TRBV5-1	TRBJ2-7	NA
TGTGCCAGCAGCCCGGTGGGGACTACCACTACCGAGCAGTACTTC	CASSPVGTTTTEQYF	TRBD2	TRBV9	TRBJ2-7	once
TGTGCCAGCAGCTGGGGGGCGGGGCCCGGTGAAGCTTTCTTT	CASSWGAGPGEAFF	NA	TRBV5-6	TRBJ1-1	few
TGTGCCAGCAGACCGACTAGCGGGGTCACAGATACGCAGTATTTT	CASRPTSGVTDTQYF	TRBD2	TRBV6-5	TRBJ2-3	NA
TGTGCCAGCACCTTGGACAGGGGGCAAACAGATACGCAGTATTTT	CASTLDRGQTDTQYF	TRBD1	TRBV6-1	TRBJ2-3	NA
TGTGCCAGTAGTGTCAAGATAGACTCTGGAAACACCATATATTTT	CASSVKIDSGNTIYF	NA	TRBV19	TRBJ1-3	NA
TGTGCCAGCAGTTTACCGACAGGGAACACTGAAGCTTTCTTT	CASSLPTGNTEAFF	NA	TRBV28	TRBJ1-1	NA
TGTGCCAGCAGTTTACCCCTTGAGGGGCGAAGGTATTTT	CASSLPLEGRRYF	NA	TRBV27	TRBJ2-3	NA